This TCR beta chain was recovered during a study of cytomegalovirus exposure and HLA in healthy donors. Germline V gives CDR1 KGHSH, CDR2 LQKENI. V dropped 3 bases and J dropped 8 bases, with 13 bases sitting between them. The CDR3 loop spans 13 amino acids. In the PCR, 60 Vbeta and 13 Jbeta primers were used. TCRdb's copy holds only in-frame clones and misses some; the assay was immunoSEQ multiplex PCR. The table counts 74,000 or so clones; 1.5% lies in the top ten. The chain combines TRBV18 with TRBJ1-1; TRBD1 is a possible D gene (5 bases). This TCR derives from an older woman in good health and CMV-seronegative. Sequencing input: PBMCs. CDR3 sequence (DNA): TGTGCCAGCTCACCGAAAGCCGACAGCGAAGCTTTCTTT. This translates into CASSPKADSEAFF.